These T cell receptor beta chains were read from a single sample in a study of cytotoxic CD8 clonotypes in ibrutinib-treated CLL. The protocol was immunoSEQ multiplex PCR, while the TCRdb copy is restricted to in-frame clones and leaves out a portion. The repertoire holds 80,000 to 95,000 clones, with 70% to 80% as singletons. The sequenced sample was PBMCs, obtained after 12 months of ibrutinib treatment. These receptors were taken from a human donor with chronic lymphocytic leukemia. CDR3s include the opening cysteine and the closing phenylalanine or tryptophan. Fields, in order: V gene, clone size, D gene, J gene, CDR3 protein, CDR3 DNA. The D gene is left open where the match is weak. For some rows the clone size is stated as once, few or many, or as a class when expanded; others skip it.

TRBV7-8	.	.	TRBJ1-1	CASLGHANTEAFF	TGTGCCAGCCTGGGACACGCGAACACTGAAGCTTTCTTT
TRBV28	.	.	TRBJ1-3	CASKGSGSGNTIYF	TGTGCCAGCAAGGGGTCCGGTTCTGGAAACACCATATATTTT
TRBV6-5	.	.	TRBJ2-5	CASFSHQETQYF	TGTGCCAGCTTTTCACACCAAGAGACCCAGTACTTC
TRBV27	few	.	TRBJ2-3	CASSPTDTQYF	TGTGCCAGCAGCCCCACAGATACGCAGTATTTT
TRBV6-5	.	.	TRBJ1-1	CATGPGVNTEAFF	TGTGCCACGGGGCCCGGGGTGAACACTGAAGCTTTCTTT
TRBV5-1	.	.	TRBJ1-4	CASGWGATNEKLFF	TGCGCCAGCGGTTGGGGGGCAACTAATGAAAAACTGTTTTTT
TRBV7-3	.	TRBD1	TRBJ1-6	CASSSRTGQHSPLHF	TGTGCCAGCAGCTCCAGGACAGGACAGCATTCACCCCTCCACTTT
TRBV6-6	few	.	TRBJ1-5	CASRATGGGQPQHF	TGTGCCAGCAGGGCGACAGGAGGGGGTCAGCCCCAGCATTTT
TRBV4-2	.	.	TRBJ2-5	CASTPGQRGSYRETQYF	TGTGCCAGCACCCCGGGACAGCGGGGCTCCTATCGGGAGACCCAGTACTTC
TRBV18	.	.	TRBJ1-2	CASSAAWHYGYTF	TGTGCCAGCTCCGCGGCTTGGCACTATGGCTACACCTTC
TRBV14	.	.	TRBJ1-2	CASSQLSGGYGYTF	TGTGCCAGCAGCCAACTTTCGGGTGGCTATGGCTACACCTTC
TRBV5-5	.	.	TRBJ2-1	CASTKTGTAAGEQFF	TGTGCCAGCACCAAGACCGGGACTGCCGCTGGGGAGCAGTTCTTC
TRBV9	few	.	TRBJ2-3	CASSPLGPGDTQYF	TGTGCCAGCAGCCCGCTCGGGCCAGGCGATACGCAGTATTTT
TRBV7-2	.	.	TRBJ2-3	CASSLEAPLAQYF	TGTGCCAGCAGCTTAGAGGCCCCCCTAGCGCAGTATTTT
TRBV7-6	.	TRBD2	TRBJ2-7	CASSPDRGGALYEQYF	TGTGCCAGCAGCCCCGACCGCGGGGGGGCCCTCTACGAGCAGTACTTC
TRBV4-1	.	TRBD2	TRBJ2-3	CASSQDRLAVDTQYF	TGCGCCAGCAGCCAAGACCGACTAGCGGTAGATACGCAGTATTTT
TRBV7-6	.	TRBD1	TRBJ2-2	CASSPWTGNTGELFF	TGTGCCAGCAGCCCCTGGACAGGGAACACCGGGGAGCTGTTTTTT
TRBV7-3	.	.	TRBJ2-6	CASSSRVPGANVLTF	TGTGCCAGCAGCTCCCGGGTCCCCGGGGCCAACGTCCTGACTTTC
TRBV19	.	.	TRBJ2-3	CASTPGGTDTQYF	TGTGCCAGCACCCCCGGCGGGACAGATACGCAGTATTTT
TRBV16	.	TRBD1	TRBJ2-2	CASSRDRGTELFF	TGTGCCAGCAGCCGGGACAGGGGCACGGAGCTGTTTTTT
TRBV19	.	.	TRBJ1-1	CASSMRGTLAEAFF	TGTGCCAGTAGTATGAGGGGGACATTGGCTGAAGCTTTCTTT
TRBV27	.	TRBD1	TRBJ2-3	CASSSVTGADTQYF	TGTGCCAGCAGTTCTGTGACAGGGGCAGATACGCAGTATTTT
TRBV4-2	.	.	TRBJ2-3	CASSPQTRDWRYF	TGTGCCAGCAGCCCTCAGACCCGGGACTGGAGGTATTTT
TRBV19	.	.	TRBJ1-3	CASSPLGNTIYF	TGTGCCAGTAGCCCCCTTGGAAACACCATATATTTT
TRBV5-1	.	TRBD2	TRBJ2-1	CASSSHLSGVSHNEQFF	TGCGCCAGCAGCTCCCACCTTAGCGGGGTTTCCCACAATGAGCAGTTCTTC
TRBV7-2	.	.	TRBJ2-7	CASSLWAGSGEQYF	TGTGCCAGCAGCTTATGGGCAGGGTCCGGGGAGCAGTACTTC
TRBV15	.	.	TRBJ2-7	CATSRVQGLDEQYF	TGTGCCACCAGCAGAGTTCAGGGGTTAGACGAGCAGTACTTC
TRBV19	.	.	TRBJ2-3	CASSIGGGHSTDTQYF	TGTGCCAGTAGTATAGGGGGGGGCCACAGCACAGATACGCAGTATTTT